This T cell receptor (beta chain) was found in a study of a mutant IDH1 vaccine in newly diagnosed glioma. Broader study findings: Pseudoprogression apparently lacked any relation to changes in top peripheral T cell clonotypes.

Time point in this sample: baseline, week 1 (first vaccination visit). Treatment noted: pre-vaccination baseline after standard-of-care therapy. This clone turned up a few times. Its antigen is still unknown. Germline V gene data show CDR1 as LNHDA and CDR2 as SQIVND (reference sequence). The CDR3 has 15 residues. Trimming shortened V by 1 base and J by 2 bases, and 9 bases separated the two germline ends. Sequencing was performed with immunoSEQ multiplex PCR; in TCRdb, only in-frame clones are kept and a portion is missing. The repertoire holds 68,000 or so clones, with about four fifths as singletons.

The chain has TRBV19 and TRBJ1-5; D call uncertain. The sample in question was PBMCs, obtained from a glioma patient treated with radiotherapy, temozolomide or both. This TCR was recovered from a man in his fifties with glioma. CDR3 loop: CASSIGGYGNQPQHF. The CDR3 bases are TGTGCCAGTAGTATAGGGGGTTACGGCAATCAGCCCCAGCATTTT.